The 32 T cell receptor beta chains reported below all come from one sample, sequenced in a study of PD-L1 blockade in urothelial cancer. The time point is: pretreatment peripheral blood. TCRdb keeps only in-frame clones here, not all; method: immunoSEQ multiplex PCR. The table has just under 40,000 clones, 91% seen once. The material was PBMCs, obtained around atezolizumab (anti-PD-L1) treatment. The receptors shown here come from a woman aged 60-70 years with urothelial cancer.

The V gene is TRBV7-2, the J gene TRBJ2-7; D not certain. This CDR3 comprises 14 residues. V lost 3 bases, J lost 1 base, and 10 bases lay in between. Looked up from germline, CDR1 is SGHTA and CDR2 is FQGNSA. CDR3 in DNA: TGTGCCAGCAGCTTGACCTGGCGGTCCTACGAGCAGTACTTC. Translated, it gives CASSLTWRSYEQYF.

The chain employs TRBV5-1 and TRBJ1-2; the D gene is possibly TRBD1 (5 bases). Trimming stripped 5 bases from V and 3 bases from J, with 11 bases between. The CDR3 contains 13 residues. The germline V gene has CDR1 SGHRS and CDR2 YFSETQ. CDR3 DNA: TGCGCCAGCAGTGGCCAGGGTGACTATGGCTACACCTTC. Protein product: CASSGQGDYGYTF.

In its sample, this clone was seen a few times. This sequence joins TRBV7-2 and TRBJ2-7; 10 nucleotides agree with TRBD1. V lost 5 bases to trimming and J lost 2 bases; unmatched junction nucleotides: 6. CDR3 length: 15 residues. From germline, CDR1 is SGHTA and CDR2 FQGNSA. CDR3 protein: CASSTTGTGAYEQYF. CDR3 coding DNA: TGTGCCAGCAGCACGACCGGGACAGGGGCCTACGAGCAGTACTTC.

The V and J genes are TRBV13 and TRBJ2-5, with D possibly matching TRBD1 (6 bases). The germline gives CDR1 PRHDT, CDR2 FYEKMQ (reference sequence). V lost 5 bases, J lost 4 bases, and 17 bases lay in between. The CDR3 sequence is 15 residues long. CDR3 sequence (DNA): TGTGCCAGCAGCCCAGAGGGGGTTAGAGGAGAGACCCAGTACTTC. Translation: CASSPEGVRGETQYF.

The gene calls are TRBV18 and TRBJ1-3; D remains unclear. CDR1 and CDR2 from the germline V gene are KGHSH and LQKENI. With 2 bases removed from V and 4 bases from J, the gap between germline ends came to 18 bases. The CDR3 contains 17 residues. CDR3 protein: CASSPVGGTSSGNTIYF. The CDR3 nucleotides are TGTGCCAGCTCACCAGTCGGAGGCACTTCGTCCGGAAACACCATATATTTT.

The rearrangement uses TRBV11-3 and TRBJ2-5; D is perhaps TRBD1 (7 bases). Trimming stripped 5 bases from V and 5 bases from J, with 21 bases between. From germline, CDR1 is SGHNT and CDR2 YENEEA. The CDR3 spans 16 residues. The CDR3 sequence: CASSPGGTGEGETQYF. In DNA, the CDR3 is TGTGCCAGCAGCCCAGGGGGTACGGGAGAAGGGGAGACCCAGTACTTC.

The V call is TRBV6-1, the J call TRBJ1-1, with a weak D call TRBD1 (6 bases). Germline loops: CDR1 MNHNS, CDR2 SASEGT. Trimming removed 6 bases from V and 1 base from J, with 15 bases in between. The CDR3 runs to 15 residues. The CDR3 DNA reads TGTGCCAGCAGCGTCTTCAGGGGACAGAACACTGAAGCTTTCTTT. Residues: CASSVFRGQNTEAFF.

This chain connects TRBV27 to TRBJ1-2; unclear D gene. V lost 0 bases and J 2 bases, leaving 19 bases between the germline ends. CDR3 size: 18 residues. The V gene's germline CDR1 is MNHEY and CDR2 SMNVEV (reference sequence). The CDR3 coding sequence is TGTGCCAGCAGTTTATCAGGACGGGCCGGGAGAAGAAACTATGGCTACACCTTC. Translating gives CASSLSGRAGRRNYGYTF.

This clone is a singleton in its sample. The CDR3 DNA sequence: TGCAGCGTTGAAGACCACGGACAGGGGCAAGAGACCCAGTACTTC. The encoded protein is CSVEDHGQGQETQYF. The chain has TRBV29-1 and TRBJ2-5; 9 bases map to TRBD1. Germline CDR1 reads SQVTM; CDR2 reads ANQGSEA. J was trimmed by 2 bases and V by 0 bases; bases with no gene match: 4. The length of the CDR3 is 15 residues. Supplemented by reference TRBV29-1 and TRBJ2-5, the full variable domain reads SAVISQKPSRDICQRGTSLTIQCQVDSQVTMMFWYRQQPGQSLTLIATANQGSEATYESGFVIDKFPISRPNLTFSTLTVSNMSPEDSSIYLCSVEDHGQGQETQYFGPGTRLLVL.

V and J are TRBV5-6 and TRBJ1-5, with D perhaps TRBD1 (5 bases). The length of the CDR3 is 15 residues. Trimming cost V 4 bases and J 1 base, with 12 bases left between them. Per the germline V gene, CDR1 is SGHDT and CDR2 is YYEEEE. CDR3 sequence: CASSLGVHSNQPQHF. The CDR3 coding sequence is TGTGCCAGCAGCCTAGGGGTACACAGCAATCAGCCCCAGCATTTT.

The rearrangement uses TRBV4-1 and TRBJ1-2; D unclear. CDR1 is MGHRA, CDR2 YSYEKL, per germline. With 0 bases removed from V and 4 bases from J, the gap between germline ends came to 9 bases. This CDR3 is 14 amino acids long. The CDR3 sequence: CASSQDKRGYGYTF. CDR3 in DNA: TGCGCCAGCAGCCAAGATAAAAGAGGCTATGGCTACACCTTC.

This clone was picked up one time. The CDR3 coding sequence is TGTGCCAGCAGCTTGCGACAGGAAAGCAATCAGCCCCAGCATTTT. This encodes CASSLRQESNQPQHF. The chain has TRBV7-2 and TRBJ1-5; a weak D match, TRBD1 (6 bases). The V end was cut by 3 bases, the J end by 1 base, with 10 bases between. Per the germline V gene, CDR1 is SGHTA and CDR2 is FQGNSA. This CDR3 is 15 amino acids long.

CDR3 nucleotides: TGTGCCAGCAAAAACACAGGGGGTGGAGGCTACACCTTC. This sequence encodes CASKNTGGGGYTF. The chain recombines TRBV6-5 with TRBJ1-2, with 8 nucleotides matching TRBD1. The CDR3 length is 13 residues. From germline, CDR1 is MNHEY and CDR2 SVGAGI. Unmatched junction bases numbered 9, after V lost 7 bases and J lost 8 bases.

This sequence joins TRBV29-1 and TRBJ1-2, with TRBD1 matching over 8 bases. CDR3 length: 14 residues. Looked up from germline, CDR1 is SQVTM and CDR2 is ANQGSEA. Trimming cost V 3 bases and J 2 bases; bases outside gene matches: 5. In DNA, the CDR3 is TGCAGCGTTGACCCTTGGACAGGGAACTATGGCTACACCTTC. It translates to CSVDPWTGNYGYTF. Based on the CDR3 plus reference TRBV29-1 and TRBJ1-2, the full variable domain is SAVISQKPSRDICQRGTSLTIQCQVDSQVTMMFWYRQQPGQSLTLIATANQGSEATYESGFVIDKFPISRPNLTFSTLTVSNMSPEDSSIYLCSVDPWTGNYGYTFGSGTRLTVV.

V is TRBV14 and J is TRBJ2-2; D is uncertain. CDR3 length equals 18 residues. Deletions cut 2 bases from V and 1 base from J, with 17 bases between. CDR1 SGHDN and CDR2 FVKESK come from the germline V gene. In DNA form, the CDR3 reads TGTGCCAGCAGCCAACGCCCCACCCCCTATCTGAACACCGGGGAGCTGTTTTTT. Translating it yields CASSQRPTPYLNTGELFF.

The chain combines TRBV5-1 with TRBJ2-7, with a possible D match to TRBD1 (6 bases). The CDR3 has 15 residues. The V end lost 2 bases, the J end lost 1 base, and 13 bases lay between the germline ends. Germline CDR1 reads SGHRS; CDR2 reads YFSETQ. The CDR3 DNA follows: TGCGCCAGCAGCTTAACAGCAGGGGCTTCCTACGAGCAGTACTTC. It specifies CASSLTAGASYEQYF. Drawing the rest from reference TRBV5-1 and TRBJ2-7, the complete variable domain is KAGVTQTPRYLIKTRGQQVTLSCSPISGHRSVSWYQQTPGQGLQFLFEYFSETQRNKGNFPGRFSGRQFSNSRSEMNVSTLELGDSALYLCASSLTAGASYEQYFGPGTRLTVT.

J is TRBJ1-1 and V is TRBV11-2; unclear D gene. The length of the CDR3 is 13 residues. Trimming removed 0 bases from V and 5 bases from J, with 7 bases in between. Germline V CDR1 and CDR2: SGHAT, FQNNGV. CDR3 coding DNA: TGTGCCAGCAGCTTAGACAGGTCAACTGAAGCTTTCTTT. Translation gives CASSLDRSTEAFF.

The V gene is TRBV9, the J gene TRBJ1-1; a possible D gene is TRBD1 (6 bases). The CDR3 consists of 14 residues. Germline loops: CDR1 SGDLS, CDR2 YYNGEE. Trimming removed 0 bases at V and 11 bases at J, with 17 bases between. The CDR3 DNA follows: TGTGCCAGCAGCGTAGGCGACAGGACCTTGGGGGCTTTCTTT. As protein: CASSVGDRTLGAFF.

The rearrangement joins TRBV5-1 to TRBJ1-2, with D perhaps matching TRBD1 (6 bases). V was trimmed by 3 bases and J by 4 bases, leaving 25 bases between them. The CDR3 runs to 18 residues. Germline CDR1 SGHRS, CDR2 YFSETQ. The CDR3 DNA is TGCGCCAGCAGCTATTCAGTAGTTGCGGACAGCACATTCTATGGCTACACCTTC. Translation gives CASSYSVVADSTFYGYTF.

The J gene is TRBJ2-3, the V gene TRBV5-4, with a tentative D call TRBD2 (6 bases). V gave up 4 bases and J gave up 0 bases, with 12 bases separating them. The CDR3 has 15 residues. From germline, CDR1 is SGHNT and CDR2 YYREEE (reference sequence). Here the CDR3 DNA reads TGTGCCAGCAGCCGTGCTAGCGTCAGCACAGATACGCAGTATTTT. This encodes CASSRASVSTDTQYF. The full variable domain, its missing parts supplied by reference TRBV5-4 and TRBJ2-3, is ETGVTQSPTHLIKTRGQQVTLRCSSQSGHNTVSWYQQALGQGPQFIFQYYREEENGRGNFPPRFSGLQFPNYSSELNVNALELDDSALYLCASSRASVSTDTQYFGPGTRLTVL.

The V gene is TRBV19, the J gene TRBJ1-2; the D is unclear. The germline V gene has CDR1 LNHDA and CDR2 SQIVND (reference sequence). Trimming took off 3 bases at V and 6 bases at J, with 11 bases between the two ends. The CDR3 is 13 amino acids. The DNA of the CDR3 is TGTGCCAGTAGTATTCAGAGGGAGAATGGCTACACCTTC. It codes for CASSIQRENGYTF.

This rearrangement joins TRBV6-1 to TRBJ2-7; D remains ambiguous. Per the germline V gene, CDR1 is MNHNS and CDR2 is SASEGT. V was pared by 3 bases and J by 6 bases, with 12 bases between. CDR3 length: 13 residues. The CDR3 nucleotides read TGTGCCAGCAGTGATACCCAAGTGGCCGAGCAGTACTTC. Protein sequence: CASSDTQVAEQYF.

V usage is TRBV6-4 and J usage is TRBJ2-1; 13 nucleotides line up with TRBD2. V trimming: 6 bases; J trimming: 5 bases; junction bases outside the gene matches: 4. The CDR3 length is 15 residues. Germline V CDR1 and CDR2: MRHNA, SNTAGT. CDR3 residues: CASSQGTSGDNEQFF. The CDR3 nucleotides are TGTGCCAGCAGCCAGGGGACTAGCGGGGACAATGAGCAGTTCTTC.

This chain joins TRBV27 and TRBJ2-1, with 12 nucleotides matching TRBD2. In germline, CDR1 is MNHEY, CDR2 SMNVEV (reference sequence). The CDR3 covers 15 residues. V was pared by 5 bases and J by 6 bases, with 5 bases of the junction left unmatched. CDR3 region: CASSPQGLAGNEQFF. CDR3 sequence (DNA): TGTGCCAGCAGTCCCCAGGGACTAGCGGGCAATGAGCAGTTCTTC.

This chain uses TRBV4-1 with TRBJ2-3; unclear D gene. Deletions cut 0 bases from V and 2 bases from J, with 9 bases between. The CDR3 length is 15 residues. Germline-derived CDR1 and CDR2 are MGHRA and YSYEKL. The CDR3 loop is CASSQDRVTTDTQYF. The CDR3 DNA is TGCGCCAGCAGCCAAGATCGGGTCACCACAGATACGCAGTATTTT.

The chain is built from TRBV29-1 and TRBJ1-1; 8 bases line up with TRBD1. The junction had 9 bases not matched to a gene; V was cut back by 7 bases and J by 5 bases. This CDR3 comprises 13 residues. Germline-derived CDR1 and CDR2 are SQVTM and ANQGSEA. This chain's CDR3 is CSAEVQGGTEAFF. In DNA form, the CDR3 reads TGCAGCGCCGAGGTACAGGGGGGGACTGAAGCTTTCTTT.

This clone was seen just once. The chain recombines TRBV18 with TRBJ2-2; D is perhaps TRBD1 (5 bases). V was shortened by 3 bases and J by 5 bases, with 13 bases between the two germline ends. Looked up from germline, CDR1 is KGHSH and CDR2 is LQKENI. This CDR3 region has 15 residues. CDR3 loop: CASSPDSLLTGELFF. CDR3 in DNA: TGTGCCAGCTCACCCGACAGTCTTCTTACCGGGGAGCTGTTTTTT.

The chain employs TRBV19 and TRBJ2-1; 8 nucleotides match TRBD2. The CDR3 covers 17 residues. Germline V lookup: CDR1 LNHDA, CDR2 SQIVND (reference sequence). V was clipped by 5 bases and J by 4 bases; unmatched bases: 13. CDR3: CASSPSQAVAGYNEQFF. The DNA for the CDR3 is TGTGCCAGTAGTCCGTCTCAAGCGGTAGCGGGATACAATGAGCAGTTCTTC.

This chain connects TRBV2 to TRBJ2-2; possibly TRBD1 for D (6 bases). Germline V gene lookup returns CDR1 SNHLY and CDR2 FYNNEI. The CDR3 length is 15 residues. The ends were cut back, 6 bases at V and 0 bases at J, with 11 bases in the middle. The DNA for the CDR3 is TGTGCCAGCAGGAGGACAGACACGAACACCGGGGAGCTGTTTTTT. Amino acid sequence: CASRRTDTNTGELFF. Drawing the rest from reference TRBV2 and TRBJ2-2, the complete variable domain is EPEVTQTPSHQVTQMGQEVILRCVPISNHLYFYWYRQILGQKVEFLVSFYNNEISEKSEIFDDQFSVERPDGSNFTLKIRSTKLEDSAMYFCASRRTDTNTGELFFGEGSRLTVL.

The J gene is TRBJ2-2, the V gene TRBV13, with 7 positions matching TRBD2. CDR3 length: 17 amino acids. The junction had 10 bases not matched to a gene; V was cut back by 5 bases and J by 1 base. Per germline, CDR1 PRHDT and CDR2 FYEKMQ (reference sequence). The CDR3 DNA sequence: TGTGCCAGCAGCGTCGGGATGCGGGGGATGAACACCGGGGAGCTGTTTTTT. Amino acid sequence: CASSVGMRGMNTGELFF.

The CDR3 sequence is CASSLNNYSNQPQHF. The CDR3 DNA reads as TGTGCCAGCAGTTTAAACAACTATAGCAATCAGCCCCAGCATTTT. The chain is built from TRBV27 and TRBJ1-5; D is unclear. V dropped 2 bases and J dropped 0 bases, with 8 bases sitting between them. The CDR3 length is 15 residues. Germline lookup yields CDR1 MNHEY and CDR2 SMNVEV (reference sequence).

The V call is TRBV27, the J call TRBJ1-1; 8 nucleotides line up with TRBD1. The ends lost 5 bases at V and 4 bases at J; junction bases unmatched: 18. The CDR3 runs 18 residues. Germline CDR1 reads MNHEY; CDR2 reads SMNVEV (reference sequence). The CDR3 DNA reads as TGTGCCAGCAGTACCTCCGTATCCTCGACAGGGGTAATCACTGAAGCTTTCTTT. Translation gives CASSTSVSSTGVITEAFF.